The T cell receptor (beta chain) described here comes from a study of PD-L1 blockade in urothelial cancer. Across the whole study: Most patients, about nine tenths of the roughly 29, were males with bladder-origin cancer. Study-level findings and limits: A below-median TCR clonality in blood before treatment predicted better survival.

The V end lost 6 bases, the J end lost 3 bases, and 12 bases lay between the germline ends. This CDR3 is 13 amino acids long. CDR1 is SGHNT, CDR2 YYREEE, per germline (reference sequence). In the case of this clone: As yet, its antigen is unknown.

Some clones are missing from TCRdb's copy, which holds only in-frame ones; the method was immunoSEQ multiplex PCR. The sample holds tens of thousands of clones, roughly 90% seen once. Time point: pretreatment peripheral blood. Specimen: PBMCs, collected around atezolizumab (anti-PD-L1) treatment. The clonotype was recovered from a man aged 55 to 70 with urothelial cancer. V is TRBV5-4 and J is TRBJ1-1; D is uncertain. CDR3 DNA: TGTGCCAGCAATACCCCGAGTGACACTGAAGCTTTCTTT. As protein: CASNTPSDTEAFF. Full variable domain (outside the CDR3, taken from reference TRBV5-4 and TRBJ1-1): ETGVTQSPTHLIKTRGQQVTLRCSSQSGHNTVSWYQQALGQGPQFIFQYYREEENGRGNFPPRFSGLQFPNYSSELNVNALELDDSALYLCASNTPSDTEAFFGQGTRLTVV.